Presented here are 6 T cell receptor beta chains from one specimen sequenced in a study of blood T cell repertoires in COVID-19. Clones were sequenced by immunoSEQ multiplex PCR, and TCRdb holds only the in-frame ones, with some missing. Here the sample spans about 170,000 clones, less than 90% being singletons. Sequenced input: peripheral blood. The receptors stem from a woman in her sixties with COVID-19, enrolled during active disease.

The chain combines TRBV29-1 with TRBJ2-2; no clear D gene. The CDR3 consists of 12 residues. Trimming removed 4 bases from V and 5 bases from J, with 8 bases in between. The germline V gene has CDR1 SQVTM and CDR2 ANQGSEA. For the CDR3, the DNA is TGCAGCGTTGTTTGGCAGACCGGGGAGCTGTTTTTT. Residues: CSVVWQTGELFF.

This sequence joins TRBV27 and TRBJ1-6; 7 bases agree with TRBD1. CDR1 MNHEY and CDR2 SMNVEV come from the germline V gene (reference sequence). The CDR3 contains 14 residues. V was pared by 6 bases and J by 9 bases, with 8 bases of the junction left unmatched. Written as DNA, the CDR3 is TGTGCCAGCAGCCTCGACAGGGAGAGTTCACCCCTCCACTTT. Translated, it gives CASSLDRESSPLHF.

The chain employs TRBV5-4 and TRBJ2-3; 9 nucleotides line up with TRBD2. The CDR3 length is 15 residues. Germline V CDR1 and CDR2: SGHNT, YYREEE (reference sequence). The V gene end was trimmed by 1 base and the J gene end by 3 bases; junction bases not matched to a gene: 3. In DNA form, the CDR3 reads TGTGCCAGCAGCTTGAGTAGCGGGAGTACAGATACGCAGTATTTT. It specifies CASSLSSGSTDTQYF.

V and J are TRBV7-2 and TRBJ1-2; D ambiguous. The germline V and J ends were trimmed by 1 base and 5 bases, with 8 bases remaining between them. CDR1 is SGHTA and CDR2 is FQGNSA in the germline V gene. This CDR3 spans 13 amino acids. CDR3 bases: TGTGCCAGCAGCTTAGATGGCCCATATGGCTACACCTTC. This sequence encodes CASSLDGPYGYTF. Filled out from reference TRBV7-2 and TRBJ1-2, the complete variable domain reads GAGVSQSPSNKVTEKGKDVELRCDPISGHTALYWYRQSLGQGLEFLIYFQGNSAPDKSGLPSDRFSAERTGGSVSTLTIQRTQQEDSAVYLCASSLDGPYGYTFGSGTRLTVV.

The chain joins TRBV24-1 to TRBJ1-5; 12 nucleotides line up with TRBD1. The trim removed 4 bases at V and 6 bases at J, leaving 3 bases unmatched. The CDR3 contains 15 residues. CDR1 is KGHDR, CDR2 SFDVKD, per germline. The CDR3: CATSESGQGAQPQHF. CDR3 in DNA: TGTGCCACCAGTGAATCGGGACAGGGGGCTCAGCCCCAGCATTTT.

The V gene is TRBV30, the J gene TRBJ1-4, with a tentative D call TRBD1 (5 bases). Trimming took 3 bases from V and 0 from J, leaving 11 bases between them. Germline V gene sequence: CDR1 GTSNPN, CDR2 SVGIG (reference sequence). The CDR3 loop spans 15 amino acids. This CDR3 is CAWSPRVATNEKLFF. DNA of the CDR3: TGTGCCTGGAGCCCCAGGGTAGCAACTAATGAAAAACTGTTTTTT. The variable domain in full, with the rest retrieved from reference TRBV30 and TRBJ1-4, is SQTIHQWPATLVQPVGSPLSLECTVEGTSNPNLYWYRQAAGRGLQLLFYSVGIGQISSEVPQNLSASRPQDRQFILSSKKLLLSDSGFYLCAWSPRVATNEKLFFGSGTQLSVL.